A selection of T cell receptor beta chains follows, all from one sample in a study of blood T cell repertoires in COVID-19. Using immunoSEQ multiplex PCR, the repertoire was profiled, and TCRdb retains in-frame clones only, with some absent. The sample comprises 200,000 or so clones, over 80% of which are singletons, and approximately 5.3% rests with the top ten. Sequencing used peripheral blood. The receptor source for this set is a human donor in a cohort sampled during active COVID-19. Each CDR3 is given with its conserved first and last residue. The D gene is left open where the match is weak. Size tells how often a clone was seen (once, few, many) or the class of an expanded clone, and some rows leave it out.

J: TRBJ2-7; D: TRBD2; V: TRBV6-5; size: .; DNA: TGTGCCACCAAGAGGGGGCTAGCGGGACCGTACGAGCAGTACTTC; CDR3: CATKRGLAGPYEQYF
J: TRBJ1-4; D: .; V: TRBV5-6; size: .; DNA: TGTGCCAGCAGCTTTCAGGGCAGAAATGAAAAACTGTTTTTT; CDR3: CASSFQGRNEKLFF
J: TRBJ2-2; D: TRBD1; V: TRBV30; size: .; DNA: TGTGCCTTCACAGGGGGAGCCGGGGAGCTGTTTTTT; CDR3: CAFTGGAGELFF
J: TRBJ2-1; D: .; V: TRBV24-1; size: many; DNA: TGTGCCACCAGTGACCCTGACAATGAGCAGTTCTTC; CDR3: CATSDPDNEQFF
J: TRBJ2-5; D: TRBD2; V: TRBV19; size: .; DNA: TGTGCCAGTAGTACCCCCTACACTAGCGCTCGACAAGAGACCCAGTACTTC; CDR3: CASSTPYTSARQETQYF
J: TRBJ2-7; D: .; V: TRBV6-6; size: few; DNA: TGTGCCAGCAGTTATCCCAGTTCCTACGAGCAGTACTTC; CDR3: CASSYPSSYEQYF
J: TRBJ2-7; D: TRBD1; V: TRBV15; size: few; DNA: TGTGCCACCAGCGCCCGGACAGGGGGCTACGAGCAGTACTTC; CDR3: CATSARTGGYEQYF
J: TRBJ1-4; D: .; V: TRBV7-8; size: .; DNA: TGTGCCAGCAGCTTAGATAACACACCTAATGAAAAACTGTTTTTT; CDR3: CASSLDNTPNEKLFF
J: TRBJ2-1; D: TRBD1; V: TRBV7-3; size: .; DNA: TGTGCCAGCAGCCCAGCCGGGACAGGGACCTACAATGAGCAGTTCTTC; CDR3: CASSPAGTGTYNEQFF
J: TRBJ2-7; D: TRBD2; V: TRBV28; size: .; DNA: TGTGCCAGCAGTTTAGCTAGCGGGAGGGTGCAGGAGCAGTACTTC; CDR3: CASSLASGRVQEQYF
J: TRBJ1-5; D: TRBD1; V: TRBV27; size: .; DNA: TGTGCCAGCAACCCAGGGACAGCGCTTAATCAGCCCCAGCATTTT; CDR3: CASNPGTALNQPQHF
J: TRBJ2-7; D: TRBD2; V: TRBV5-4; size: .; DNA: TGTGCCAGCAGCTTGCGGGGGGGAAGGGGCTACGAGCAGTACTTC; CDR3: CASSLRGGRGYEQYF
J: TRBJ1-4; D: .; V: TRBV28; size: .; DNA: TGTGCCAGACAGGAGATTGACAAGGAAAAACTGTTTTTT; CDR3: CARQEIDKEKLFF
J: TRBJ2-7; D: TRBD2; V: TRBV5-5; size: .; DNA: TGTGCCAGCAGGTATCGCCAGCGGGAGGTTACCTACGAGCAGTACTTC; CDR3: CASRYRQREVTYEQYF
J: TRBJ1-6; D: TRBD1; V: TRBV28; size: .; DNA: TGTGCCAGCAGTCCATTGGACAGGGGGCTCTGGTCGAATTCACCCCTCCACTTT; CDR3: CASSPLDRGLWSNSPLHF
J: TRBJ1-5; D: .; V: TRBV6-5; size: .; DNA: TGTGCCAGCAGTAGTCGAGGGCAGCAGCCCCAGCATTTT; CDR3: CASSSRGQQPQHF
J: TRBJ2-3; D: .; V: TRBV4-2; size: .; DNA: TGTGCCAGCAGCCAAGATGAGGGAGATACGCAGTATTTT; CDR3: CASSQDEGDTQYF
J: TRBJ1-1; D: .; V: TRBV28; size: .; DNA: TGTGCCTCCCAGACCCCGAAAGGGGTCACTGAAGCTTTCTTT; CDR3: CASQTPKGVTEAFF
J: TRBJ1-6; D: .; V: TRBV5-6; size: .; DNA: TGTGCCAGCATCATACCCAATGGGCAGCCCAAGTATAATTCACCCCTCCACTTT; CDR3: CASIIPNGQPKYNSPLHF
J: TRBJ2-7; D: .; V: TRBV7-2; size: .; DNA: TGTGCCAGCAGGAAGGAGGGTGGTAGATACGAGCAGTACTTC; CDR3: CASRKEGGRYEQYF
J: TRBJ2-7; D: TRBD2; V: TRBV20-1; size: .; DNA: TGCAGTGCTAGTCCGGGACTAGCGGACTCCTACGAGCAGTACTTC; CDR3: CSASPGLADSYEQYF
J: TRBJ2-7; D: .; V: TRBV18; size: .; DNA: TGTGCCAGCTCACCACCGTCCCTCTACGAGCAGTACTTC; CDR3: CASSPPSLYEQYF
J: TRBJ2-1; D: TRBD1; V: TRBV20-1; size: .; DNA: TGCAGTGCTAGAGGTTGGACAGGGCAGTTCTTC; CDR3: CSARGWTGQFF
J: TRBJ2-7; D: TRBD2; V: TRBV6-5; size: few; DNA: TGTGCCAGCAGACTAGCGGGAAGGAACGAGCAGTACTTC; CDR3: CASRLAGRNEQYF
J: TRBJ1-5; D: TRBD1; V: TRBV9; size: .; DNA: TGTGCCAGCAGCGCATCGACAGGGGCAGGCCAGCCCCAGCATTTT; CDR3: CASSASTGAGQPQHF
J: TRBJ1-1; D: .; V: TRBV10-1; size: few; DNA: TGCGCCAGCAGTGAGTCGACAGGAGCAAACACTGAAGCTTTCTTT; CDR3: CASSESTGANTEAFF
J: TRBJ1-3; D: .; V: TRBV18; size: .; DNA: TGTGCCAGCTCACCCACAGGGACCTCTGGAAACACCATATATTTT; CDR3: CASSPTGTSGNTIYF